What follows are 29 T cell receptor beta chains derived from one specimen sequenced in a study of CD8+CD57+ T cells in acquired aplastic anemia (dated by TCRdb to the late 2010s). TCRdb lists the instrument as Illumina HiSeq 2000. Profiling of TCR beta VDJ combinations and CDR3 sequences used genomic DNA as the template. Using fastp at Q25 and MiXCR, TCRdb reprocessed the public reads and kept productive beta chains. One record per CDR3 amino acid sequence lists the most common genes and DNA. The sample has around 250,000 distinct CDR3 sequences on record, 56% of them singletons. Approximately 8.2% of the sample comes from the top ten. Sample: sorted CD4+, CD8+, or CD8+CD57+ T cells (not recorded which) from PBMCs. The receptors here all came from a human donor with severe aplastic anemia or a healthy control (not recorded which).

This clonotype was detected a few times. The CDR3 here is CASSPVGGTLANYGYTF. CDR3 bases: TGTGCCAGCAGTCCCGTCGGGGGAACCCTAGCTAACTATGGCTACACCTTC. The chain links TRBV6-5 to TRBJ1-2; D might be TRBD1 (5 bases). Trimming removed 5 bases at V and 0 bases at J, with 19 bases between. CDR3 length: 17 residues. CDR1 is MNHEY and CDR2 is SVGAGI in the germline V gene.

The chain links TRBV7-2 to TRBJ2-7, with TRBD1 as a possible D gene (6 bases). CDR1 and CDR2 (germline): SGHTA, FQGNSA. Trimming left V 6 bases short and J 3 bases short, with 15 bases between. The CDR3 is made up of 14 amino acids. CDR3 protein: CASSGGQEHYEQYF. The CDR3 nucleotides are TGTGCCAGCAGTGGGGGCCAAGAACACTACGAGCAGTACTTC.

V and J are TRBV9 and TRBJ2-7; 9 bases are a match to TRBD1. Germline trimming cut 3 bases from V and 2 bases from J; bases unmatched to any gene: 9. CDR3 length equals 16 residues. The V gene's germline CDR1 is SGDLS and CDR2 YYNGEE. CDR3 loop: CASSALPGQGTYEQYF. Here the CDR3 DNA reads TGTGCCAGCAGCGCTTTGCCGGGACAGGGAACCTACGAGCAGTACTTC.

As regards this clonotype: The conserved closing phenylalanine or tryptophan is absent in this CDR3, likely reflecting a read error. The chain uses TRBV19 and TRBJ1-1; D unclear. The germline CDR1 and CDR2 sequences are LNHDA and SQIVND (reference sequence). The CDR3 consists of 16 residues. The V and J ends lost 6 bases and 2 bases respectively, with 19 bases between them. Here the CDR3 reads CASSQDLSSGNTEAFL. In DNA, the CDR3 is TGTGCCAGTAGCCAGGACTTAAGCTCTGGAAACACTGAAGCTTTCCTT.

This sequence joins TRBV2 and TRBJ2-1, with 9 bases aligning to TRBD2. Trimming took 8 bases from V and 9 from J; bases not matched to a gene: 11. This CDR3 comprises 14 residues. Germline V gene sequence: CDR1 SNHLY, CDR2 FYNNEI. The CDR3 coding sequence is TGTGCCAGCCAACCGGGGCTAGCGGGAAGTGAGCAGTTCTTC. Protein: CASQPGLAGSEQFF.

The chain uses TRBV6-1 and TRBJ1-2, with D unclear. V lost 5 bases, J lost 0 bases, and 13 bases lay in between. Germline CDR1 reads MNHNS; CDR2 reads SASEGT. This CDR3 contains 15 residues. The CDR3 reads CASSHEDGPNYGYTF. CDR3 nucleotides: TGTGCCAGCAGTCATGAGGACGGGCCTAACTATGGCTACACCTTC.

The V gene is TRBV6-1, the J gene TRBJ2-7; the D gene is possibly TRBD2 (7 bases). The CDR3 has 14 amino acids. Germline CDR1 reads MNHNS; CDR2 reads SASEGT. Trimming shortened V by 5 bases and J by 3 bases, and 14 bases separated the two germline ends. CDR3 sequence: CASSPQGGYYEQYF. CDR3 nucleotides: TGTGCCAGCAGTCCACAGGGAGGGTACTACGAGCAGTACTTC.

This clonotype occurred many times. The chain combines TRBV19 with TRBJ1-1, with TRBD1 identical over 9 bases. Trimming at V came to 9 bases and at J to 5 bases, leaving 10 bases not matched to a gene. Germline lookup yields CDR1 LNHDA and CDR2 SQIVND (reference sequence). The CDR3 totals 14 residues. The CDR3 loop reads CASVLTGGVTEAFF. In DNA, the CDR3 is TGTGCCAGCGTCTTGACAGGGGGTGTTACTGAAGCTTTCTTT.

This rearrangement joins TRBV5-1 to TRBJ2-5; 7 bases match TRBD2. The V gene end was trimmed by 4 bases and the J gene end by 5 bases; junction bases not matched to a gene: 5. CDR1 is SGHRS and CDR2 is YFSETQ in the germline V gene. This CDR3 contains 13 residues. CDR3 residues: CASSRRAGETQYF. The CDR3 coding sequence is TGCGCCAGCAGCCGTAGAGCGGGGGAGACCCAGTACTTC.

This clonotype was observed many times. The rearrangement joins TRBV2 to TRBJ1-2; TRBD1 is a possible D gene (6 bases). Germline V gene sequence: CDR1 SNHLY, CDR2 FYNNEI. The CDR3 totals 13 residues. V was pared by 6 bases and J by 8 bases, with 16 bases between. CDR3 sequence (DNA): TGTGCCAGCAGGAACAGGGATCCAAGAGGCTACACCTTC. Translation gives CASRNRDPRGYTF.

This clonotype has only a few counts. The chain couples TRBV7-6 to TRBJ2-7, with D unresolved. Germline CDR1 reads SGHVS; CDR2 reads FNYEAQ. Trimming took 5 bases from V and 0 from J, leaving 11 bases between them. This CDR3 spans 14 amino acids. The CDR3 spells CASSRTDGSYEQYF. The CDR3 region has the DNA TGTGCCAGCAGCCGAACGGACGGCTCCTACGAGCAGTACTTC.

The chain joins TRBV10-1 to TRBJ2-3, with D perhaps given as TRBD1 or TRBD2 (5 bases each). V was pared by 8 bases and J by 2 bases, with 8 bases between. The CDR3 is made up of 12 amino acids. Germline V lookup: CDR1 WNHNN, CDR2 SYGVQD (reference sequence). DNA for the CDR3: TGCGCCAGCGCCGGGACCACAGATACGCAGTATTTT. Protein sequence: CASAGTTDTQYF.

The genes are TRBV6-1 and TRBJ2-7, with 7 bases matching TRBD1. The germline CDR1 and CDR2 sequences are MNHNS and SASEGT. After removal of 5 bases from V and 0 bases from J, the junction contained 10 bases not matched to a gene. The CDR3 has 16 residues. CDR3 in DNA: TGTGCCAGCAGTTACGACAGGGAGCGGCCCTCCTACGAGCAGTACTTC. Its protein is CASSYDRERPSYEQYF.

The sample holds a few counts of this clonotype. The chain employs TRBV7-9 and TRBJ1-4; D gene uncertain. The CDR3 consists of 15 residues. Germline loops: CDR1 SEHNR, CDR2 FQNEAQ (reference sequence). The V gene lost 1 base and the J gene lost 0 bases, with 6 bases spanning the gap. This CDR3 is CASSLGLTTNEKLFF. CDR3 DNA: TGTGCCAGCAGCTTAGGTTTGACAACTAATGAAAAACTGTTTTTT.

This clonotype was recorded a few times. The DNA for the CDR3 is TGCAGTGCTAGGGAAGGGGGACCGAACACTGAAGCTTTCTTT. Translated, it gives CSAREGGPNTEAFF. The chain carries TRBV20-1 and TRBJ1-1, with D possibly TRBD1 on 6 matching bases. The CDR3 runs 14 residues. Looked up from germline, CDR1 is DFQATT and CDR2 is SNEGSKA (reference sequence). The ends were cut back, 3 bases at V and 1 base at J, with 12 bases in the middle.

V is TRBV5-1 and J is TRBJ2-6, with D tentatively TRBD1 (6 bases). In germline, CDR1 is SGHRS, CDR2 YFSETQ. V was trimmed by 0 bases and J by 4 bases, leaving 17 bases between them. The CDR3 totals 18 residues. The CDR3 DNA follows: TGCGCCAGCAGCTTGGCCAGGCAGGGGAACACCGGGGCCAACGTCCTGACTTTC. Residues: CASSLARQGNTGANVLTF.

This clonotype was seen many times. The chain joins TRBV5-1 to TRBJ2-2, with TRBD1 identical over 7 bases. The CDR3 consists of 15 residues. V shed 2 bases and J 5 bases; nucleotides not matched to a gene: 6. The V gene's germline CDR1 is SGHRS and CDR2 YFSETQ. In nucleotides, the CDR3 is TGCGCCAGCAGCTTACAGGGGCTTCAAACCGGGGAGCTGTTTTTT. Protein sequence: CASSLQGLQTGELFF.

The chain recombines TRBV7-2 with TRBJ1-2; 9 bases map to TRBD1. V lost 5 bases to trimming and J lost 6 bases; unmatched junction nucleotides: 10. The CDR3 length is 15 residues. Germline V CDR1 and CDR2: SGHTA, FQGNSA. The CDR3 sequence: CASSPGRGQGHGYTF. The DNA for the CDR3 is TGTGCCAGCAGCCCCGGGCGGGGACAGGGCCATGGCTACACCTTC. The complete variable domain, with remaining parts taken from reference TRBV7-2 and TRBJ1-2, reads GAGVSQSPSNKVTEKGKDVELRCDPISGHTALYWYRQSLGQGLEFLIYFQGNSAPDKSGLPSDRFSAERTGGSVSTLTIQRTQQEDSAVYLCASSPGRGQGHGYTFGSGTRLTVV.

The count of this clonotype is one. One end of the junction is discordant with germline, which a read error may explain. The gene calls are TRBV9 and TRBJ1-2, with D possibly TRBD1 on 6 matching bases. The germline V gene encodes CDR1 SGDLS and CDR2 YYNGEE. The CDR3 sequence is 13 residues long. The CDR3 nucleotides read TGTACCAGCAGTTTAAAACGAGGGACAGGCTACACCTTC. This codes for CTSSLKRGTGYTF.

CDR3: CSASSPWTLNREQYF. The DNA of the CDR3 is TGCAGTGCCAGCTCACCCTGGACTCTAAATCGGGAGCAGTACTTC. V and J are TRBV20-1 and TRBJ2-7; possibly TRBD2 for D (5 bases). The V and J ends lost 6 bases and 7 bases respectively, with 25 bases between them. The CDR3 contains 15 residues. CDR1 DFQATT and CDR2 SNEGSKA come from the germline V gene (reference sequence).

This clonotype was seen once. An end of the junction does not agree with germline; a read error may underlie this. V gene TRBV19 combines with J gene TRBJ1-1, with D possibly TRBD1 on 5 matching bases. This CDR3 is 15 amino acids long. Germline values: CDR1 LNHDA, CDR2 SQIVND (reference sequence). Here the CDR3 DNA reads TGTGCCAGTAGCCTATCCGGGGGATTATATGCTGAAGCTCTCTTT. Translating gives CASSLSGGLYAEALF.

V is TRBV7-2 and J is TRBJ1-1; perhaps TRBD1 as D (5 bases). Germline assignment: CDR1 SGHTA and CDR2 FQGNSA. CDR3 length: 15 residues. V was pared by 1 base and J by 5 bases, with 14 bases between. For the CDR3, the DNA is TGTGCCAGCAGCTTAGGACTAGCGGGGCGGACTGAAGCTTTCTTT. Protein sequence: CASSLGLAGRTEAFF.

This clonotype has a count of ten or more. The CDR3 nucleotides are TGTGCCAGCGGGGGCGGGGGGGACCACAATGAGCAGTTCTTC. Protein product: CASGGGGDHNEQFF. The V call is TRBV9, the J call TRBJ2-1, with 9 positions matching TRBD2. Germline CDR1 SGDLS, CDR2 YYNGEE. CDR3 size: 14 residues. Trimming took 7 bases from V and 5 from J; bases not matched to a gene: 7.

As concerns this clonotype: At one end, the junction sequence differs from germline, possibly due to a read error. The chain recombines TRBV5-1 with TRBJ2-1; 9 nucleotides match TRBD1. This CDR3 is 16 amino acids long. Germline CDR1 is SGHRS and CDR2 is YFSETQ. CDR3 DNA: TGTGCCAGCAGCTTGGTGGGGACAGGGCACTACAATGAGCAGTTCTTC. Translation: CASSLVGTGHYNEQFF.

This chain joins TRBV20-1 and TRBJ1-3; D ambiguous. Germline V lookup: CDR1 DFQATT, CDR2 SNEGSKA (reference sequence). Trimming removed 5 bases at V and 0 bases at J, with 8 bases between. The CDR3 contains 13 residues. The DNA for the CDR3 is TGCAGTGCTTATGAGAGCTCTGGAAACACCATATATTTT. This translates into CSAYESSGNTIYF.

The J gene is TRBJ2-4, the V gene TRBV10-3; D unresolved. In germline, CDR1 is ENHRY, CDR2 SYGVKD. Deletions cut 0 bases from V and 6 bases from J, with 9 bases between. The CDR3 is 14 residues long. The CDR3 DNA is TGTGCCATCAGTGAGTCAGCAGGCCGAAACATTCAGTACTTC. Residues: CAISESAGRNIQYF.

The CDR3 sequence: CASSGRGHQEGEQYF. CDR3 nucleotides: TGTGCCAGTAGTGGCAGGGGCCACCAGGAAGGCGAGCAGTACTTC. This rearrangement joins TRBV19 to TRBJ2-7, with a weak D call TRBD1 (6 bases). The CDR3 spans 15 residues. Germline CDR1 reads LNHDA; CDR2 reads SQIVND (reference sequence). Trimming shortened V by 5 bases and J by 6 bases, and 20 bases separated the two germline ends.

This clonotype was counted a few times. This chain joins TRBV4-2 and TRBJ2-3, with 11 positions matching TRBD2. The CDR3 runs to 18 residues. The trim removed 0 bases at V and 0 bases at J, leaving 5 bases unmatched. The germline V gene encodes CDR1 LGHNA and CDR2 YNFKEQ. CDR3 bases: TGTGCCAGCAGCCAAGAGGTCATAGCGGGGGGGAGCACAGATACGCAGTATTTT. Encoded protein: CASSQEVIAGGSTDTQYF.

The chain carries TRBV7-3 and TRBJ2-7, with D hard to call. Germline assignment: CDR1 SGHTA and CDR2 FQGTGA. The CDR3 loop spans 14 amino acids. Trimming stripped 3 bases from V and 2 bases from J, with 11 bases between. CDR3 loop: CASSFGYGTYEQYF. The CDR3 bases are TGTGCCAGCAGCTTCGGCTACGGCACCTACGAGCAGTACTTC.